The 20 T cell receptor beta chains below all came from one sample that was sequenced in a study of radiotherapy plus CTLA-4 blockade in lung cancer. Assay: immunoSEQ multiplex PCR; the TCRdb copy retains only in-frame clones and omits some. The sample has about 97,000 clones, 65% to 75% seen once. Source: peripheral blood, taken from a patient treated with radiotherapy plus ipilimumab. Receptors originate from a human donor with non-small cell lung cancer who had a partial response to radiotherapy plus ipilimumab. Some clones in this sample may be carry-over from other donors' samples.

The chain is built from TRBV28 and TRBJ2-5, with D perhaps TRBD1 (6 bases). The J call is in doubt because the DNA end fits TRBJ2-7 better. Germline V gene sequence: CDR1 MDHEN, CDR2 SYDVKM. The CDR3 is 13 amino acids. The CDR3 nucleotides are TGTGCCAGCTCCCCCGGCAGGGGCGACGAGCAGTACTTC. Protein sequence: CASSPGRGDEQYF.

The gene calls are TRBV6-6 and TRBJ2-5, with 12 bases fitting TRBD2. V was clipped by 4 bases and J by 5 bases; unmatched bases: 8. Germline-derived CDR1 and CDR2 are MNHNY and SVGAGI (reference sequence). CDR3 length: 16 residues. CDR3 sequence (DNA): TGTGCCAGCAGTTCCCTAGCGGGAGGGCGCAGCGAGACCCAGTACTTC. It is translated as CASSSLAGGRSETQYF.

This chain connects TRBV14 to TRBJ2-4; possible D gene TRBD2, 6 bases. Germline loops: CDR1 SGHDN, CDR2 FVKESK. The CDR3 contains 13 residues. With 4 bases removed from V and 4 bases from J, the gap between germline ends came to 8 bases. DNA for the CDR3: TGTGCCAGCAGCCGACTAGGGAAAAACATTCAGTACTTC. Its protein is CASSRLGKNIQYF.

The rearrangement uses TRBV28 and TRBJ1-2; D is undetermined. This CDR3 spans 12 amino acids. The V gene's germline CDR1 is MDHEN and CDR2 SYDVKM. Trimming removed 2 bases from V and 5 bases from J, with 6 bases in between. As DNA, the CDR3 is TGTGCCAGCAGTTTACCCCATTATGGCTACACCTTC. The encoded protein is CASSLPHYGYTF.

The chain combines TRBV19 with TRBJ2-7; D remains unclear. V lost 3 bases to trimming and J lost 0 bases, with 9 bases between them. The CDR3 is made up of 14 amino acids. CDR1 is LNHDA and CDR2 is SQIVND in the germline V gene (reference sequence). CDR3 region: CASSIQASSYEQYF. The CDR3 DNA sequence: TGTGCCAGTAGTATTCAGGCCAGCTCCTACGAGCAGTACTTC.

This sequence joins TRBV5-1 and TRBJ2-3; D perhaps matches TRBD1 (6 bases). This CDR3 region has 14 residues. Trimming removed 0 bases from V and 1 base from J, with 6 bases in between. The germline gives CDR1 SGHRS, CDR2 YFSETQ. CDR3 sequence: CASSLDRGTDTQYF. The CDR3 DNA sequence: TGCGCCAGCAGCTTGGACAGGGGCACAGATACGCAGTATTTT.

The DNA for the CDR3 is TGTGCCAGCAGTCATCCGGGACAGGGCTACGAGCAGTACTTC. Its translation: CASSHPGQGYEQYF. The chain has TRBV6-5 and TRBJ2-7, with 9 bases matching TRBD1. The ends lost 5 bases at V and 3 bases at J; junction bases unmatched: 5. CDR3 size: 14 residues. Germline values: CDR1 MNHEY, CDR2 SVGAGI.

The rearrangement links TRBV5-1 to TRBJ2-7; unclear D gene. CDR1 is SGHRS and CDR2 is YFSETQ in the germline V gene. The CDR3 is made up of 15 amino acids. The V end was cut by 0 bases, the J end by 3 bases, with 13 bases between. The DNA of the CDR3 is TGCGCCAGCAGCTTGGCCTCAGGAACCTTCTACGAGCAGTACTTC. The encoded protein is CASSLASGTFYEQYF.

V and J are TRBV9 and TRBJ1-6; the match to TRBD1 covers 8 bases. CDR3 length: 16 residues. Germline CDR1 reads SGDLS; CDR2 reads YYNGEE. Trimming took 0 bases from V and 5 from J; bases not matched to a gene: 4. The CDR3 spells CASSVAQGVDNSPLHF. For the CDR3, the DNA is TGTGCCAGCAGCGTAGCACAGGGGGTGGATAATTCACCCCTCCACTTT.

The chain combines TRBV4-3 with TRBJ2-7, with D possibly matching TRBD1 (6 bases). Trimming left V 0 bases short and J 9 bases short, with 15 bases between. In germline, CDR1 is LGHNA, CDR2 YSLEER. The CDR3 runs to 14 residues. The CDR3 sequence is CASSQDWTADLQYF. Here the CDR3 DNA reads TGCGCCAGCAGCCAAGATTGGACAGCGGATCTGCAGTACTTC.

In nucleotides, the CDR3 is TGTGCCAGCAGTGAACGCGACAGGGGTGATTCACCCCTCCACTTT. It is translated as CASSERDRGDSPLHF. The V gene is TRBV2, the J gene TRBJ1-6; TRBD1 agrees at 8 bases. The CDR3 contains 15 residues. Germline V gives CDR1 SNHLY, CDR2 FYNNEI. The V and J ends lost 2 bases and 8 bases, in that order; junction bases with no gene match: 5.

V and J are TRBV29-1 and TRBJ2-3; 8 bases match TRBD1. Germline CDR1 and CDR2: SQVTM and ANQGSEA. There are 10 residues in the CDR3. V was pared by 8 bases and J by 6 bases, with 1 base of the junction left unmatched. DNA for the CDR3: TGCAGCACAGGGGGGGATACGCAGTATTTT. It is translated as CSTGGDTQYF.

On this clone: Different DNA sequences within this sample yield the same CDR3. V is TRBV5-5 and J is TRBJ2-7; no clear D. Trimming removed 0 bases from V and 2 bases from J, with 9 bases in between. The CDR3 consists of 14 residues. Germline V gene sequence: CDR1 SGHKS, CDR2 YYEKEE (reference sequence). This CDR3 reads CASSLEAGTYEQYF. In DNA form, the CDR3 reads TGTGCCAGCAGCTTGGAGGCAGGCACCTACGAGCAGTACTTC.

In DNA, the CDR3 is TGTGCCACCAGCAGAGAGCGTGGCTCCTACGAGCAGTACTTC. Translation gives CATSRERGSYEQYF. The gene calls are TRBV15 and TRBJ2-7; D ambiguous. Trimming removed 0 bases from V and 0 bases from J, with 6 bases in between. The CDR3 has 14 amino acids. The V gene's germline CDR1 is LNHNV and CDR2 YYDKDF (reference sequence).

The sample holds one count of this clone. V and J are TRBV28 and TRBJ1-4, with D possibly TRBD1 on 6 matching bases. The germline V gene has CDR1 MDHEN and CDR2 SYDVKM. The CDR3 covers 14 residues. With 0 bases removed from V and 8 bases from J, the gap between germline ends came to 10 bases. In nucleotides, the CDR3 is TGTGCCAGCAGTTTATGGCAGGGGACCGAAAAACTGTTTTTT. It translates to CASSLWQGTEKLFF.

V usage is TRBV5-1 and J usage is TRBJ2-1; 10 bases align to TRBD2. After removal of 0 bases from V and 0 bases from J, the junction contained 0 bases not matched to a gene. Germline V lookup: CDR1 SGHRS, CDR2 YFSETQ. The CDR3 totals 16 residues. Here the CDR3 DNA reads TGCGCCAGCAGCTTGGGGACTAGCGGCTCCTACAATGAGCAGTTCTTC. Residues: CASSLGTSGSYNEQFF.

The chain combines TRBV7-2 with TRBJ2-4; 8 bases align to TRBD2. This CDR3 region has 19 residues. Looked up from germline, CDR1 is SGHTA and CDR2 is FQGNSA. Trimming cost V 5 bases and J 7 bases; bases outside gene matches: 22. CDR3 in DNA: TGTGCCAGCAGCCTAGGGGTCGTGGTAGCGGGGACCTTACCGAACATTCAGTACTTC. It translates to CASSLGVVVAGTLPNIQYF.

The chain couples TRBV2 to TRBJ2-3; 9 bases are a match to TRBD1. This CDR3 contains 13 residues. Looked up from germline, CDR1 is SNHLY and CDR2 is FYNNEI. V lost 6 bases and J lost 6; bases outside the gene matches: 4. CDR3 region: CASRGTGRDTQYF. The CDR3 DNA sequence: TGTGCCAGCAGGGGGACAGGGAGGGATACGCAGTATTTT.

This sequence joins TRBV7-2 and TRBJ1-4, with D possibly being TRBD1 (6 bases). Germline CDR1 is SGHTA and CDR2 is FQGNSA. V lost 0 bases and J lost 13, with 9 bases in between. The CDR3 sequence is 12 residues long. This chain's CDR3 is CASSLAGGPLFF. Here the CDR3 DNA reads TGTGCCAGCAGCTTAGCGGGGGGGCCACTGTTTTTT.

J is TRBJ1-4 and V is TRBV7-9; D might be TRBD1 (5 bases). V lost 2 bases and J 8 bases, leaving 18 bases between the germline ends. CDR1 and CDR2 from the germline V gene are SEHNR and FQNEAQ (reference sequence). The CDR3 consists of 16 residues. The CDR3 nucleotides are TGTGCCAGCAGCTTATTGTGGGGACTAACGGAGGAAAAACTGTTTTTT. Its protein product is CASSLLWGLTEEKLFF.